This T cell receptor (beta chain) emerged from a study of blood T cell repertoires in COVID-19. Study background: COVID-19 samples, acute and convalescent, were from the United States, Italy and Spain. T cells, B-cell-depleted T cells, or PBMCs supplied cDNA or gDNA.

As processed by the authors: Scientists estimated how many nucleated cells there were by amplifying reference gene primers. Some clones are missing from TCRdb's copy, which holds only in-frame ones; the method was immunoSEQ multiplex PCR. That table supplies the V and J calls and clone size; D and trimming were determined from the DNA. The sample holds around 250,000 clones, 83% seen once. The ends lost 5 bases at V and 6 bases at J; junction bases unmatched: 6. The CDR3 is 15 amino acids. CDR1 and CDR2 from the germline V gene are LNHDA and SQIVND (reference sequence). Sequenced material: peripheral blood. The rearrangement links TRBV19 to TRBJ1-5, with 11 bases matching TRBD1. This receptor was identified in a man of 80 years or more with acute or convalescent COVID-19. CDR3 nucleotides: TGTGCCAGTAGTGAAGGGACAGGGGGTTTTCAGCCCCAGCATTTT. Translating gives CASSEGTGGFQPQHF.